The 14 T cell receptor beta chains given below trace back to one sample, sequenced in a study of blood T cell repertoires in COVID-19. Sequencing was performed with immunoSEQ multiplex PCR; in TCRdb, only in-frame clones are kept and a portion is missing. The data contain roughly 300,000 clones, roughly 90% of them seen just once; the ten biggest clones take up approximately 6.5%. Material for sequencing was peripheral blood. These TCRs come from a man aged 18-30 years who had recovered from COVID-19.

The CDR3 spells CASSQPGGDTQYF. DNA of the CDR3: TGCGCCAGCAGCCAACCAGGGGGAGATACGCAGTATTTT. V gene TRBV4-1 combines with J gene TRBJ2-3, with 7 bases identical to TRBD1. Germline CDR1 is MGHRA and CDR2 is YSYEKL. V lost 2 bases and J lost 5; bases outside the gene matches: 1. This CDR3 has 13 residues.

CDR3 DNA: TGTGCCAGCAGTGAATTAGTTGTGGGCAATAAGTACCAAGAGACCCAGTACTTC. It codes for CASSELVVGNKYQETQYF. The genes are TRBV6-1 and TRBJ2-5; D gene unclear. Germline CDR1 and CDR2: MNHNS and SASEGT. Deletions cut 2 bases from V and 0 bases from J, with 19 bases between. This CDR3 has 18 residues.

The chain links TRBV4-3 to TRBJ1-4, with TRBD1 identical over 9 bases. Germline CDR1 reads LGHNA; CDR2 reads YSLEER. V gave up 0 bases and J gave up 8 bases; unmatched junction bases: 7. The CDR3 loop spans 16 amino acids. The CDR3 spells CASSQDPTGGREKLFF. CDR3 nucleotide sequence: TGCGCCAGCAGCCAAGATCCAACAGGGGGCCGGGAAAAACTGTTTTTT.

The J gene is TRBJ2-3, the V gene TRBV6-2 or TRBV6-3; TRBD2 aligns across 8 bases. Germline V CDR1 and CDR2: MNHEY, SVGEGT. Trimming at V came to 6 bases and at J to 11 bases, leaving 7 bases not matched to a gene. The CDR3 length is 12 residues. CDR3 DNA sequence: TGTGCCAGCAGCTCCGGTAGCGGGAAGCAGTATTTT. Translating it yields CASSSGSGKQYF.

The chain couples TRBV5-1 to TRBJ2-1; 8 bases are a match to TRBD1. Germline V gene data show CDR1 as SGHRS and CDR2 as YFSETQ. The CDR3 loop spans 15 amino acids. Unmatched junction bases numbered 7, after V lost 0 bases and J lost 8 bases. CDR3 in DNA: TGCGCCAGCAGCTTGGGCGACAGGGGTTCGGATGAGCAGTTCTTC. Protein: CASSLGDRGSDEQFF.

The chain combines TRBV25-1 with TRBJ2-7, with D perhaps matching TRBD2 (6 bases). Per the germline V gene, CDR1 is MGHDK and CDR2 is SYGVNS. This CDR3 spans 13 amino acids. Trimming took 4 bases from V and 0 from J, leaving 7 bases between them. The CDR3 nucleotides read TGTGCCAGCAGTGGCGGGGACTCCTACGAGCAGTACTTC. It encodes CASSGGDSYEQYF.

In this sample, this clone turned up once. The chain joins TRBV11-2 to TRBJ2-1; 9 positions agree with TRBD2. CDR3 length: 17 amino acids. V was clipped by 1 base and J by 7 bases; unmatched bases: 11. The V gene's germline CDR1 is SGHAT and CDR2 FQNNGV. The CDR3, as DNA: TGTGCCAGCAGCTTAGTTCGAGGGACTAGCATCGGGAATGAGCAGTTCTTC. Translated: CASSLVRGTSIGNEQFF.

The J gene is TRBJ1-6, the V gene TRBV19; 9 bases align to TRBD1. CDR1 is LNHDA, CDR2 SQIVND, per germline (reference sequence). Trimming removed 5 bases from V and 9 bases from J; junction bases left unmatched: 14. This CDR3 is built from 17 residues. The CDR3 region has the DNA TGTGCCAGTAGTCCGCGAAGGAGACAGGGGGACGTTTCACCCCTCCACTTT. This sequence encodes CASSPRRRQGDVSPLHF.

The chain employs TRBV28 and TRBJ1-1; D unclear. The germline gives CDR1 MDHEN, CDR2 SYDVKM. CDR3 length equals 15 residues. Trimming left V 3 bases short and J 0 bases short, with 11 bases between. Written as DNA, the CDR3 is TGTGCCAGCAGTTTGACTAGGCGATTGAACACTGAAGCTTTCTTT. Translating gives CASSLTRRLNTEAFF.

V and J are TRBV7-2 and TRBJ2-7; D not certain. Trimming shortened V by 5 bases and J by 3 bases, and 5 bases separated the two germline ends. This CDR3 has 11 amino acids. In germline, CDR1 is SGHTA, CDR2 FQGNSA. CDR3 DNA: TGTGCCAGCAGCATCAACTACGAGCAGTACTTC. Translated, it gives CASSINYEQYF.

The V call is TRBV4-1, the J call TRBJ2-7; no definite D call. The CDR3 is 12 amino acids. Trimming removed 1 base from V and 3 bases from J, with 4 bases in between. CDR1 MGHRA and CDR2 YSYEKL come from the germline V gene. CDR3 residues: CASSQGSYEQYF. The CDR3 DNA is TGCGCCAGCAGCCAAGGGAGCTACGAGCAGTACTTC.

The chain recombines TRBV6-1 with TRBJ2-7, with 9 bases matching TRBD1. Per the germline V gene, CDR1 is MNHNS and CDR2 is SASEGT. CDR3 length: 14 amino acids. V trimming: 3 bases; J trimming: 3 bases; junction bases outside the gene matches: 3. For the CDR3, the DNA is TGTGCCAGCAGTGATGGGACAGGGCACTACGAGCAGTACTTC. Amino acid sequence: CASSDGTGHYEQYF.

This clone occurred once. The genes are TRBV18 and TRBJ2-7, with D uncertain. V was cut by 3 bases and J by 5 bases, with 14 bases left in between. CDR3 size: 14 residues. The V gene's germline CDR1 is KGHSH and CDR2 LQKENI. CDR3 in DNA: TGTGCCAGCTCACCCCCAGACTTGGTAGACGAGCAGTACTTC. Amino acid sequence: CASSPPDLVDEQYF.

CDR3 DNA sequence: TGTGCCAGCAGCGTAGGACTAGCGGAGCTCTCTGGGGCCAACGTCCTGACTTTC. This encodes CASSVGLAELSGANVLTF. The chain employs TRBV9 and TRBJ2-6; 9 nucleotides agree with TRBD2. Trimming at V came to 0 bases and at J to 0 bases, leaving 4 bases not matched to a gene. The germline V gene has CDR1 SGDLS and CDR2 YYNGEE. This CDR3 is 18 amino acids long.